These T cell receptor beta chains were read from a single sample in a study of radiotherapy plus CTLA-4 blockade in lung cancer. Some clones are missing from TCRdb's copy, which holds only in-frame ones; the method was immunoSEQ multiplex PCR. The sample includes more than 90,000 clones, roughly 85% of them seen just once. The source was peripheral blood, collected from a patient treated with radiotherapy plus ipilimumab. The receptors derive from a human donor with non-small cell lung cancer that progressed on radiotherapy plus ipilimumab. Both conserved end residues are part of each CDR3. D genes are given only for firm matches. Not every row has a clone size; where given, it reads once, few, many or a size class.

CDR3 length | D gene | J gene | V gene | clone size | CDR3 protein | CDR3 DNA
15 | - | TRBJ2-3 | TRBV29-1 | - | CSVEGVRGPGDTQYF | TGCAGCGTTGAGGGGGTCAGGGGCCCAGGGGATACGCAGTATTTT
16 | TRBD2 | TRBJ2-1 | TRBV27 | few | CASSLPPSGSQGEQFF | TGTGCCAGCAGTTTACCTCCTAGCGGGAGTCAAGGTGAGCAGTTCTTC
15 | - | TRBJ1-3 | TRBV19 | - | CASSTFSISGNTIYF | TGTGCCAGTAGTACGTTTTCAATCTCTGGAAACACCATATATTTT
13 | - | TRBJ2-5 | TRBV2 | - | CASSRDNQETQYF | TGTGCCAGCAGCCGGGACAACCAAGAGACCCAGTACTTC
16 | - | TRBJ2-2 | TRBV27 | once | CASSLRAGAWTGELFF | TGTGCCAGCAGTTTAAGGGCAGGGGCATGGACCGGGGAGCTGTTTTTT
15 | - | TRBJ2-3 | TRBV5-6 | - | CASSLDRTSTDTQYF | TGTGCCAGCAGCTTGGACCGGACTAGCACAGATACGCAGTATTTT
16 | TRBD2 | TRBJ2-3 | TRBV7-2 | - | CASSLGLAASTDTQYF | TGTGCCAGCAGCTTAGGACTAGCGGCTAGCACAGATACGCAGTATTTT
13 | - | TRBJ1-5 | TRBV28 | - | CASSEVRNQPQHF | TGTGCCAGCTCTGAGGTCCGCAATCAGCCCCAGCATTTT
13 | - | TRBJ2-1 | TRBV10-1 | few | CASSVGWDNEQFF | TGCGCCAGCAGTGTTGGCTGGGACAATGAGCAGTTCTTC
11 | - | TRBJ1-2 | TRBV2 | - | CASSDAQGVTF | TGTGCCAGCAGTGACGCCCAGGGCGTAACCTTC
17 | - | TRBJ1-2 | TRBV6-1 | - | CARSEAALQGGPYGYTF | TGTGCCCGCAGTGAAGCGGCGTTGCAGGGAGGACCTTATGGCTACACCTTC
14 | - | TRBJ2-2 | TRBV5-3 | - | CARSLERDPGELFF | TGTGCCAGAAGCTTGGAGAGGGACCCCGGGGAGCTGTTTTTT
15 | - | TRBJ2-2 | TRBV9 | - | CASSLGTGNTGELFF | TGTGCCAGCAGCCTCGGGACTGGAAACACCGGGGAGCTGTTTTTT
19 | TRBD2 | TRBJ2-2 | TRBV18 | - | CASSRSKTSGRTDTGELFF | TGTGCCAGCTCAAGATCGAAGACTAGCGGGAGGACCGACACCGGGGAGCTGTTTTTT
14 | - | TRBJ1-2 | TRBV6-5 | - | CASSILTGGYGYTF | TGTGCCAGCAGTATCCTTACAGGTGGCTATGGCTACACCTTC
14 | TRBD2 | TRBJ2-5 | TRBV7-2 | - | CASSSSSGFGTQYF | TGTGCCAGCAGCTCGTCTAGCGGCTTTGGGACCCAGTACTTC
13 | - | TRBJ2-3 | TRBV10-3 | - | CASIQGSTDTQYF | TGTGCCAGTATTCAGGGGAGCACAGATACGCAGTATTTT
16 | TRBD1 | TRBJ2-2 | TRBV2 | - | CASSTGTGRNTGELFF | TGTGCCAGCAGTACCGGGACAGGGAGAAACACCGGGGAGCTGTTTTTT
13 | - | TRBJ2-5 | TRBV7-8 | - | CASSTRLVETQYF | TGTGCCAGCAGCACCAGACTAGTGGAGACCCAGTACTTC
14 | - | TRBJ1-5 | TRBV2 | - | CASSDGRGNQPQHF | TGTGCCAGCAGTGATGGAAGGGGCAATCAGCCCCAGCATTTT
16 | TRBD1 | TRBJ1-2 | TRBV18 | - | CASSPPSTGANYGYTF | TGTGCCAGCTCACCACCGTCGACAGGGGCAAACTATGGCTACACCTTC
13 | - | TRBJ2-7 | TRBV5-1 | few | CASSLEEWPEQYF | TGCGCCAGCAGCTTGGAAGAGTGGCCCGAGCAGTACTTC
21 | - | TRBJ1-5 | TRBV15 | once | CATSRDWGLGEGEWGNQPQHF | TGTGCCACCAGCAGAGATTGGGGCCTCGGTGAGGGTGAGTGGGGCAATCAGCCCCAGCATTTT
14 | TRBD2 | TRBJ2-4 | TRBV28 | - | CASTTGLKANIQYF | TGTGCCAGCACTACGGGACTAAAGGCCAACATTCAGTACTTC
14 | - | TRBJ2-1 | TRBV29-1 | - | CSVESAYEYNEQFF | TGCAGCGTTGAAAGTGCATATGAATACAATGAGCAGTTCTTC
16 | - | TRBJ1-4 | TRBV28 | - | CASSFNLGQGGEKLFF | TGTGCCAGCAGTTTTAACCTGGGGCAGGGTGGTGAAAAACTGTTTTTT
16 | - | TRBJ2-7 | TRBV5-5 | - | CASSLSARDNSYEQYF | TGTGCCAGCAGCTTATCTGCCCGGGACAACTCCTACGAGCAGTACTTC
16 | TRBD2 | TRBJ2-1 | TRBV9 | - | CASSARAGASDNEQFF | TGTGCCAGCAGCGCCCGAGCGGGAGCTTCCGACAATGAGCAGTTCTTC
14 | TRBD1 | TRBJ1-2 | TRBV5-4 | - | CASSLDSGGKDATF | TGTGCCAGCAGCTTGGACTCAGGGGGCAAAGACGCCACCTTC
12 | - | TRBJ2-4 | TRBV28 | - | CASKRAKNIQYF | TGTGCCAGCAAGAGAGCCAAAAACATTCAGTACTTC
15 | - | TRBJ1-1 | TRBV4-2 | - | CASSLWTDGYTEAFF | TGTGCCAGCAGCCTATGGACGGACGGTTACACTGAAGCTTTCTTT
14 | TRBD1 | TRBJ2-5 | TRBV28 | few | CASHRDRERETQYF | TGTGCCAGCCATAGGGACAGGGAGCGGGAGACCCAGTACTTC
15 | TRBD1 | TRBJ1-1 | TRBV6-1 | - | CASSPRTGANTEAFF | TGTGCCAGCAGTCCCCGGACAGGAGCGAACACTGAAGCTTTCTTT
11 | - | TRBJ2-3 | TRBV7-9 | - | CASSLTDTQYF | TGTGCCAGCAGCTTAACAGATACGCAGTATTTT
16 | - | TRBJ2-4 | TRBV7-2 | - | CASSSLAGPPQNIQYF | TGTGCCAGCAGCTCCTTGGCGGGACCCCCTCAAAACATTCAGTACTTC
16 | - | TRBJ2-7 | TRBV28 | once | CASSLPYRDNYYEQYF | TGTGCCAGCAGTTTACCCTACCGGGACAACTATTACGAGCAGTACTTC
10 | - | TRBJ1-1 | TRBV6-1 | - | CASSDGEAFF | TGTGCCAGCAGTGACGGAGAAGCTTTCTTT
15 | TRBD2 | TRBJ2-1 | TRBV10-3 | - | CAIGTSLSSYNEQFF | TGTGCCATAGGGACTAGCCTAAGCTCCTACAATGAGCAGTTCTTC
16 | - | TRBJ2-1 | TRBV9 | - | CASSVGVSEAYNEQFF | TGTGCCAGCAGCGTAGGGGTCAGCGAGGCCTACAATGAGCAGTTCTTC
15 | - | TRBJ1-5 | TRBV7-8 | - | CASSSQGGGNQPQHF | TGTGCCAGCAGCTCCCAGGGTGGGGGCAATCAGCCCCAGCATTTT
13 | - | TRBJ1-2 | TRBV19 | - | CASSIGGVVGYTF | TGTGCCAGTAGTATAGGAGGCGTCGTTGGCTACACCTTC
17 | - | TRBJ2-7 | TRBV11-2 | - | CASSLGSGPTSTYEQYF | TGTGCCAGCAGCTTAGGCTCGGGGCCTACTAGCACCTACGAGCAGTACTTC
14 | TRBD1 | TRBJ2-2 | TRBV7-9 | - | CATEDRVIAGELFF | TGTGCCACCGAGGACAGGGTGATTGCCGGGGAGCTGTTTTTT
18 | - | TRBJ2-7 | TRBV7-9 | - | CASRLNGSYGPRGFEQYF | TGTGCCAGCAGACTAAACGGATCATATGGCCCTAGGGGGTTCGAGCAGTACTTC
15 | - | TRBJ1-4 | TRBV6-5 | - | CASSYSGRADEKLFF | TGTGCCAGCAGTTACTCGGGCAGGGCTGATGAAAAACTGTTTTTT